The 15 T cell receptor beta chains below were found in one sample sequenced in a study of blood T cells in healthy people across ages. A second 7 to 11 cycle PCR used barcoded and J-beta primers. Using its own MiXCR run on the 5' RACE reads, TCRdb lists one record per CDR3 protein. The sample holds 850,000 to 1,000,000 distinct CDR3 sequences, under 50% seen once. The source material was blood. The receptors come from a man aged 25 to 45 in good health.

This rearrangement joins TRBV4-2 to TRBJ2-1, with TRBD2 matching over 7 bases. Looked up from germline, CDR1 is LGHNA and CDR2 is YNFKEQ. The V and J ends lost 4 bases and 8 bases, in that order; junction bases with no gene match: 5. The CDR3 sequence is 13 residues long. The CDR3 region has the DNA TGTGCCAGCAGCCTTACTAGCGATCATGAGCAGTTCTTC. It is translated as CASSLTSDHEQFF.

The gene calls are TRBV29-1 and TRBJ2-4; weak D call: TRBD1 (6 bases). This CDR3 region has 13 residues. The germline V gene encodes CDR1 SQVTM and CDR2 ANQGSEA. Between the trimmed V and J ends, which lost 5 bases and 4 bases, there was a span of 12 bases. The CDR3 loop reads CSVFQGHKNIQYF. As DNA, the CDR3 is TGCAGCGTTTTCCAGGGGCATAAAAACATTCAGTACTTC. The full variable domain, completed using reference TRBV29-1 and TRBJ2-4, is SAVISQKPSRDICQRGTSLTIQCQVDSQVTMMFWYRQQPGQSLTLIATANQGSEATYESGFVIDKFPISRPNLTFSTLTVSNMSPEDSSIYLCSVFQGHKNIQYFGAGTRLSVL.

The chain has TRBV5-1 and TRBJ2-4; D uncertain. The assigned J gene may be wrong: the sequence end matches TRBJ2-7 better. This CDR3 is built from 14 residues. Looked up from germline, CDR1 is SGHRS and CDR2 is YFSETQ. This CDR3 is CASSLVRQTYEQYF. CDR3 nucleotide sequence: TGCGCCAGCAGCTTGGTTCGGCAGACCTACGAGCAGTACTTC.

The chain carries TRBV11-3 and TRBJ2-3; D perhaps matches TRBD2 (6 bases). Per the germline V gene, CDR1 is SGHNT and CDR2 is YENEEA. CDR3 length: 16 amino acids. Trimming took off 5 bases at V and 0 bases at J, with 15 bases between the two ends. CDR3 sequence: CASSPVGGPSTDTQYF. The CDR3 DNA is TGTGCCAGCAGCCCCGTGGGGGGTCCTAGCACAGATACGCAGTATTTT.

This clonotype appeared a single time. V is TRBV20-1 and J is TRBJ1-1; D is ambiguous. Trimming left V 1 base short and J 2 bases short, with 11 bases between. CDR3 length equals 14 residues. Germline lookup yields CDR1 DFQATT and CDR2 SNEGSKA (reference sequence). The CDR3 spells CSARVGLGNTEAFF. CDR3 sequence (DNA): TGCAGTGCTAGAGTGGGGTTAGGAAACACTGAAGCTTTCTTT.

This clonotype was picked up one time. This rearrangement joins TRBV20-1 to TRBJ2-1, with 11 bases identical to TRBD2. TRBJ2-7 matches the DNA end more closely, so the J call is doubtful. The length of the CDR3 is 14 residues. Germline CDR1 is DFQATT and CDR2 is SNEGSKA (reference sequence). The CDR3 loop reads CSASGTSGYNEQYF. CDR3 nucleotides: TGCAGTGCTAGTGGGACTAGCGGATACAATGAGCAGTACTTC.

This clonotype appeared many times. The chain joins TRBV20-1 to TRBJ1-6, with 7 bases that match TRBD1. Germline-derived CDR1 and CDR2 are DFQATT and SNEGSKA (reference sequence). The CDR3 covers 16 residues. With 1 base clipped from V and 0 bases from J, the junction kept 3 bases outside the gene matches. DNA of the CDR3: TGCAGTGCTAGAGCCCACAGGGGCTCCTATAATTCACCCCTCCACTTT. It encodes CSARAHRGSYNSPLHF.

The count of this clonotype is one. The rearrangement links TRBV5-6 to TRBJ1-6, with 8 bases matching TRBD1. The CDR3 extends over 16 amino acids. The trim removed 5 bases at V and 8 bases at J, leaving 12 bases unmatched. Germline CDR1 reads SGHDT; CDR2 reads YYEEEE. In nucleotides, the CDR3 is TGTGCCAGCAGTATGGGGGGACAGGAATTCTATTCACCCCTCCACTTT. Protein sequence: CASSMGGQEFYSPLHF.

CDR3 residues: CASTPAGQGVRSPLHF. As DNA, the CDR3 is TGTGCCAGCACCCCCGCCGGGCAGGGTGTCCGTTCACCCCTCCACTTT. The rearrangement joins TRBV25-1 to TRBJ1-6; D may be TRBD1 (5 bases). Germline values: CDR1 MGHDK, CDR2 SYGVNS. The CDR3 consists of 16 residues. Trimming stripped 7 bases from V and 9 bases from J, with 22 bases between.

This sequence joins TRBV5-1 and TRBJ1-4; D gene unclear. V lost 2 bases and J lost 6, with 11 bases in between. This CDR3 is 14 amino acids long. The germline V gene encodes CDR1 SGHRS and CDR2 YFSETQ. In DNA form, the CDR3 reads TGCGCCAGCAGCTTCTTCCTTGGGGATGAAAAACTGTTTTTT. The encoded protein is CASSFFLGDEKLFF.

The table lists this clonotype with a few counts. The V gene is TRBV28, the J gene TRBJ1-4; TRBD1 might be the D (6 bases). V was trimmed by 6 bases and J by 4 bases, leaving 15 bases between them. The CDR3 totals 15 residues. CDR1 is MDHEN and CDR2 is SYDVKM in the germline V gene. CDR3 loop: CASSNLGGGNEKLFF. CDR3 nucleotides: TGTGCCAGCAGCAACTTAGGGGGGGGTAATGAAAAACTGTTTTTT.

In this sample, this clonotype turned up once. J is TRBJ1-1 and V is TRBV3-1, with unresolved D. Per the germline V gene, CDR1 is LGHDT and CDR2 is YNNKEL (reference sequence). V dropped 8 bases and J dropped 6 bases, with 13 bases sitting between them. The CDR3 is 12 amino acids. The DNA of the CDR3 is TGTGCCAGCGGTTGGGGTTTAGCTGAAGCTTTCTTT. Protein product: CASGWGLAEAFF.

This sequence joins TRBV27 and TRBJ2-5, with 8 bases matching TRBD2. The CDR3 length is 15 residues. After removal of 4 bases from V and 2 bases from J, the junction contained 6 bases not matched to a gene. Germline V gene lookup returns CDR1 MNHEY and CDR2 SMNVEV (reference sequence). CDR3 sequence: CASSWKRGIQETQYF. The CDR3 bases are TGTGCCAGCAGTTGGAAGCGGGGGATACAAGAGACCCAGTACTTC.

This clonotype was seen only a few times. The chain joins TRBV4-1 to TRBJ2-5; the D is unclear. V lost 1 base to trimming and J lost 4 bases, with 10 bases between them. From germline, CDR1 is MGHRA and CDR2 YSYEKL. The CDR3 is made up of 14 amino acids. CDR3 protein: CASSQADWGETQYF. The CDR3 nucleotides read TGCGCCAGCAGCCAAGCCGACTGGGGAGAGACCCAGTACTTC.

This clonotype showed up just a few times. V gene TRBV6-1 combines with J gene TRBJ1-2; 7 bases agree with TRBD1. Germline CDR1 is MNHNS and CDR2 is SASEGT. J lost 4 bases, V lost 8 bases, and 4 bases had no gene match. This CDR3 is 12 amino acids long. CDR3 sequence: CASGGQLYGYTF. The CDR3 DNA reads TGTGCCAGCGGGGGACAGCTCTATGGCTACACCTTC.